Sequencing of this T cell receptor beta chain was carried out in a study of blood T cell repertoires in COVID-19. The wider study: Acute and convalescent COVID-19 samples came from the United States, Italy and Spain. T cells, B-cell-depleted T cells, or PBMCs provided the cDNA or gDNA that served as material.

This clone has a single count. Participants, about 18 to 100 years old, spanned approximately 26 US areas. Recovery among Cohort 3 donors was established by two negative PCRs, clearance, or symptom resolution. TCRdb's copy holds only in-frame clones and misses some; the assay was immunoSEQ multiplex PCR. The sample consists of 250,000 to 300,000 clones, just over 85% of them appearing once. Germline V gene data show CDR1 as KGHSH and CDR2 as LQKENI. The CDR3 sequence is 13 residues long. Trimming cost V 2 bases and J 1 base, with 5 bases left between them. The TCR originated in a man aged 18 to 29 who had recovered from COVID-19. The specimen sequenced was PBMCs or T cells enriched from blood (not recorded which). The V gene is TRBV18, the J gene TRBJ1-1; D is undetermined. The CDR3 coding sequence is TGTGCCAGCTCACCATTCCGGAACACTGAAGCTTTCTTT. Translation gives CASSPFRNTEAFF.